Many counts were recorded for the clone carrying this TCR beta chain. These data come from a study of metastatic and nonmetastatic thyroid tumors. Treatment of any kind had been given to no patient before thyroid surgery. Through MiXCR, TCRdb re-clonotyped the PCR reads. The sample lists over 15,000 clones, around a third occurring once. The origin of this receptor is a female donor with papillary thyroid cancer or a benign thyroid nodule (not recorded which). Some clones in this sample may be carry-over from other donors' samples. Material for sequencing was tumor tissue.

The CDR3 region is CASRGQANTGELFF. The CDR3 coding sequence is TGCGCCAGCAGGGGACAAGCGAACACCGGGGAGCTGTTTTTT. The genes are TRBV10-2 and TRBJ2-2; the D gene is possibly TRBD1 (6 bases). V was trimmed by 6 bases and J by 0 bases, leaving 8 bases between them. The CDR3 runs 14 residues. CDR1 and CDR2 from the germline V gene are WSHSY and SAAADI.